Presented here are 32 T cell receptor beta chains from one specimen sequenced in a study of shared clonotypes between healthy human individuals. Assay: immunoSEQ multiplex PCR; the TCRdb copy retains only in-frame clones and omits some. Here the sample spans 400,000 or so clones, approximately 96% being singletons. The sequencing input was memory CD8+ T cells sorted from blood. Subset described: CD45RO+ cells pooled with CCR7-negative TemRA cells. Receptors were obtained from a man aged 25-40 years in good health.

This clone has only a few counts. CDR3 coding DNA: TGTGCCAGTAGTATAACAGGCGCCGAAGCTTTCTTT. This gives the protein CASSITGAEAFF. The chain is built from TRBV19 and TRBJ1-1; a possible D gene is TRBD1 (5 bases). With 2 bases removed from V and 8 bases from J, the gap between germline ends came to 9 bases. The CDR3 runs to 12 residues. Germline values: CDR1 LNHDA, CDR2 SQIVND (reference sequence).

The chain carries TRBV6-5 and TRBJ2-1; D uncertain. This CDR3 is 13 amino acids long. V was pared by 2 bases and J by 7 bases, with 9 bases between. CDR1 MNHEY and CDR2 SVGAGI come from the germline V gene. CDR3 nucleotide sequence: TGTGCCAGCAGTTACCCTGCCGGGAATGAGCAGTTCTTC. Its protein is CASSYPAGNEQFF.

The V gene is TRBV7-8, the J gene TRBJ2-7; 7 bases map to TRBD1. The CDR3 totals 15 residues. CDR1 and CDR2 (germline): SGHVS, FQNEAQ. V trimming: 5 bases; J trimming: 2 bases; junction bases outside the gene matches: 9. This CDR3 is CASSGPGTVAYEQYF. CDR3 coding DNA: TGTGCCAGCAGCGGCCCCGGGACAGTCGCCTACGAGCAGTACTTC.

This rearrangement joins TRBV2 to TRBJ2-7, with 10 bases aligning to TRBD2. Germline CDR1 SNHLY, CDR2 FYNNEI. V shed 5 bases, J shed 4 bases, and the junction held 5 bases outside the gene matches. This CDR3 is built from 14 residues. This CDR3 is CASSTAGGRYEQYF. CDR3 bases: TGTGCCAGCAGTACAGCGGGAGGGAGGTACGAGCAGTACTTC.

This clone appeared once. CDR3 amino acids: CASSLFSRGRSTDTQYF. The DNA for the CDR3 is TGCGCCAGCAGCTTGTTTTCCAGGGGAAGAAGCACAGATACGCAGTATTTT. J is TRBJ2-3 and V is TRBV5-1; TRBD1 might be the D (6 bases). This CDR3 is 17 amino acids long. V was pared by 1 base and J by 0 bases, with 15 bases between. Germline V gene sequence: CDR1 SGHRS, CDR2 YFSETQ.

The chain combines TRBV5-1 with TRBJ1-5, with TRBD1 matching over 9 bases. CDR1 is SGHRS, CDR2 YFSETQ, per germline. This CDR3 spans 15 amino acids. J was trimmed by 6 bases and V by 5 bases; bases with no gene match: 9. CDR3 nucleotides: TGCGCCAGCAGTCCCGGGACAGGGCTGCTTCAGCCCCAGCATTTT. Translation gives CASSPGTGLLQPQHF.

The chain uses TRBV18 and TRBJ2-1; 7 positions agree with TRBD2. Germline V lookup: CDR1 KGHSH, CDR2 LQKENI. Unmatched junction bases numbered 3, after V lost 6 bases and J lost 10 bases. This CDR3 is built from 11 residues. CDR3 sequence (DNA): TGTGCCAGCTCCTCGGGACTAGAGCAGTTCTTC. This gives the protein CASSSGLEQFF.

This clone showed up just once. V gene TRBV9 combines with J gene TRBJ2-3; no clear D gene. Germline V CDR1 and CDR2: SGDLS, YYNGEE. This CDR3 has 13 residues. Trimming removed 0 bases at V and 3 bases at J, with 5 bases between. The CDR3 reads CASSVALTDTQYF. The CDR3 region has the DNA TGTGCCAGCAGCGTAGCTTTGACAGATACGCAGTATTTT.

The CDR3 bases are TGTGCCAGCAGCTTCACAGGGATTGGTGGCTACACCTTC. It encodes CASSFTGIGGYTF. The chain recombines TRBV11-2 with TRBJ1-2, with D possibly being TRBD1 (6 bases). CDR3 length: 13 amino acids. CDR1 is SGHAT and CDR2 is FQNNGV in the germline V gene. The V end was cut by 3 bases, the J end by 7 bases, with 12 bases between.

The chain uses TRBV27 and TRBJ2-7; unclear D gene. V dropped 3 bases and J dropped 5 bases, with 14 bases sitting between them. The CDR3 is 14 amino acids. Germline V lookup: CDR1 MNHEY, CDR2 SMNVEV (reference sequence). The CDR3 DNA sequence: TGTGCCAGCAGTTTTGGTCCTGGGCGGCACGAGCAGTACTTC. Its translation is CASSFGPGRHEQYF.

The chain is built from TRBV30 and TRBJ2-7; no clear D. Germline CDR1 reads GTSNPN; CDR2 reads SVGIG (reference sequence). This CDR3 comprises 13 residues. Trimming pared 0 bases from V and 5 bases from J, leaving 11 bases between. CDR3 residues: CAWSVAFLHEQYF. As DNA, the CDR3 is TGTGCCTGGAGTGTAGCCTTCCTTCACGAGCAGTACTTC.

J is TRBJ1-3 and V is TRBV7-6, with D tentatively TRBD1 (5 bases). V was cut by 1 base and J by 4 bases, with 5 bases left in between. Germline-derived CDR1 and CDR2 are SGHVS and FNYEAQ. This CDR3 contains 13 residues. The CDR3 bases are TGTGCCAGCAGCTTAGACAGGGGAAACACCATATATTTT. Amino acids: CASSLDRGNTIYF. Complete variable domain (other parts from reference TRBV7-6 and TRBJ1-3): GAGVSQSPRYKVTKRGQDVALRCDPISGHVSLYWYRQALGQGPEFLTYFNYEAQQDKSGLPNDRFSAERPEGSISTLTIQRTEQRDSAMYRCASSLDRGNTIYFGEGSWLTVV.

The chain uses TRBV7-9 and TRBJ2-1; the D call may be TRBD1 or TRBD2 (6 bases each). Trimming shortened V by 7 bases and J by 6 bases, and 19 bases separated the two germline ends. The germline V gene has CDR1 SEHNR and CDR2 FQNEAQ (reference sequence). The CDR3 sequence is 15 residues long. CDR3 DNA sequence: TGTGCCAGCACCTTTGTAGGGGGGCTGGGCAATGAGCAGTTCTTC. This codes for CASTFVGGLGNEQFF.

J is TRBJ2-3 and V is TRBV11-2; D not resolved. Germline V gene data show CDR1 as SGHAT and CDR2 as FQNNGV. Between the trimmed V and J ends, which lost 5 bases and 2 bases, there was a span of 20 bases. The CDR3 consists of 17 residues. The CDR3 sequence: CASSTPLVSPHTDTQYF. The CDR3 nucleotides read TGTGCCAGCAGCACCCCCTTAGTTAGCCCCCACACAGATACGCAGTATTTT.

The chain combines TRBV4-2 with TRBJ2-1; no clear D. CDR1 and CDR2 from the germline V gene are LGHNA and YNFKEQ. This CDR3 is 12 amino acids long. The V and J ends lost 4 bases and 5 bases respectively, with 6 bases between them. The DNA of the CDR3 is TGTGCCAGCAGCCTAGATAACAATGAGCAGTTCTTC. It translates to CASSLDNNEQFF.

This clone has just one count. The chain carries TRBV27 and TRBJ2-7, with 7 bases identical to TRBD2. CDR1 MNHEY and CDR2 SMNVEV come from the germline V gene (reference sequence). The CDR3 extends over 14 amino acids. The junction had 9 bases not matched to a gene; V was cut back by 5 bases and J by 5 bases. CDR3 region: CASSLGGSSNEQYF. CDR3 in DNA: TGTGCCAGCAGTCTGGGGGGGAGTAGCAACGAGCAGTACTTC.

The J gene is TRBJ1-3, the V gene TRBV28; D perhaps matches TRBD1 (5 bases). Germline CDR1 reads MDHEN; CDR2 reads SYDVKM. This CDR3 is built from 13 residues. With 7 bases removed from V and 3 bases from J, the gap between germline ends came to 10 bases. For the CDR3, the DNA is TGTGCCAGCAATGGGGGTTATGGAAACACCATATATTTT. Translation gives CASNGGYGNTIYF.

The chain carries TRBV28 and TRBJ2-7; D is perhaps TRBD2 (6 bases). The CDR3 covers 14 residues. The germline V gene encodes CDR1 MDHEN and CDR2 SYDVKM. V lost 8 bases, J lost 3 bases, and 17 bases lay in between. The CDR3 region is CASRVGQGLYEQYF. The CDR3 nucleotides read TGTGCCAGCCGGGTAGGGCAGGGACTCTACGAGCAGTACTTC.

This sequence joins TRBV28 and TRBJ2-2; D call uncertain. Trimming shortened V by 1 base and J by 2 bases, and 8 bases separated the two germline ends. Germline-derived CDR1 and CDR2 are MDHEN and SYDVKM. The CDR3 covers 15 residues. The CDR3 region has the DNA TGTGCCAGCAGTTTATCGACTCTAAACACCGGGGAGCTGTTTTTT. Translating gives CASSLSTLNTGELFF. Full variable domain (missing parts from reference TRBV28 and TRBJ2-2): DVKVTQSSRYLVKRTGEKVFLECVQDMDHENMFWYRQDPGLGLRLIYFSYDVKMKEKGDIPEGYSVSREKKERFSLILESASTNQTSMYLCASSLSTLNTGELFFGEGSRLTVL.

This chain joins TRBV11-2 and TRBJ2-7; TRBD2 matches at 11 bases. Per germline, CDR1 SGHAT and CDR2 FQNNGV. The CDR3 runs 17 residues. Losses at the gene ends were 6 bases for V and 2 bases for J; bases not matched to a gene: 12. The DNA of the CDR3 is TGTGCCAGCAGTTTCCCTCTACTAGCGGGAGTGGCCTACGAGCAGTACTTC. Translation: CASSFPLLAGVAYEQYF.

The chain links TRBV19 to TRBJ1-4, with 10 bases lining up with TRBD1. Germline V CDR1 and CDR2: LNHDA, SQIVND (reference sequence). Trimming cost V 6 bases and J 8 bases; bases outside gene matches: 9. This CDR3 has 15 residues. This CDR3 reads CASSRTGQGREKLFF. CDR3 nucleotides: TGTGCCAGTAGCCGCACGGGACAGGGGCGCGAAAAACTGTTTTTT.

The V gene is TRBV5-1, the J gene TRBJ2-1; 8 bases are shared with TRBD2. Germline values: CDR1 SGHRS, CDR2 YFSETQ. This CDR3 is built from 17 residues. V gave up 4 bases and J gave up 8 bases; unmatched junction bases: 17. The chain's CDR3 is CASSPLHTGGGRDEQFF. In nucleotides, the CDR3 is TGCGCCAGCAGCCCCCTCCATACGGGAGGGGGTAGGGATGAGCAGTTCTTC. Full variable domain (outside the CDR3, taken from reference TRBV5-1 and TRBJ2-1): KAGVTQTPRYLIKTRGQQVTLSCSPISGHRSVSWYQQTPGQGLQFLFEYFSETQRNKGNFPGRFSGRQFSNSRSEMNVSTLELGDSALYLCASSPLHTGGGRDEQFFGPGTRLTVL.

The rearrangement links TRBV18 to TRBJ2-3, with D hard to call. This CDR3 has 12 amino acids. Germline loops: CDR1 KGHSH, CDR2 LQKENI. Trimming removed 1 base at V and 1 base at J, with 0 bases between. The CDR3 region has the DNA TGTGCCAGCTCACCACGCACAGATACGCAGTATTTT. Protein sequence: CASSPRTDTQYF.

The chain carries TRBV6-6 and TRBJ1-2; no clear D. The CDR3 runs to 14 residues. V lost 2 bases, J lost 4 bases, and 11 bases lay in between. Germline V lookup: CDR1 MNHNY, CDR2 SVGAGI (reference sequence). CDR3 amino acids: CASSYGGGPYGYTF. CDR3 coding DNA: TGTGCCAGCAGTTACGGAGGAGGTCCCTATGGCTACACCTTC.

This rearrangement joins TRBV4-1 to TRBJ1-4, with 9 bases fitting TRBD1. The CDR3 contains 16 residues. Germline values: CDR1 MGHRA, CDR2 YSYEKL. J lost 8 bases, V lost 0 bases, and 7 bases had no gene match. The CDR3 loop is CASSQEVQGAREKLFF. The CDR3 region has the DNA TGCGCCAGCAGCCAAGAGGTACAGGGGGCTCGGGAAAAACTGTTTTTT.

The chain links TRBV7-2 to TRBJ2-3; no clear D gene. Trimming removed 3 bases at V and 1 base at J, with 11 bases between. The CDR3 loop spans 15 amino acids. Germline V gene sequence: CDR1 SGHTA, CDR2 FQGNSA. In DNA, the CDR3 is TGTGCCAGCAGCTTCCCCTTGTATGGCACAGATACGCAGTATTTT. It yields the protein CASSFPLYGTDTQYF.

The chain is built from TRBV9 and TRBJ2-3; 9 bases agree with TRBD2. Germline V gives CDR1 SGDLS, CDR2 YYNGEE. This CDR3 contains 14 residues. V lost 0 bases and J lost 6; bases outside the gene matches: 2. In DNA form, the CDR3 reads TGTGCCAGCAGCGTAGGACTAGCGGAGGATACGCAGTATTTT. Amino acids: CASSVGLAEDTQYF.

The V call is TRBV29-1, the J call TRBJ2-3; 10 bases align to TRBD2. The CDR3 spans 13 residues. The germline V gene has CDR1 SQVTM and CDR2 ANQGSEA. V lost 7 bases to trimming and J lost 6 bases; unmatched junction nucleotides: 7. The CDR3 here is CSGLAGGGDTQYF. DNA for the CDR3: TGCAGCGGTTTAGCGGGGGGAGGTGATACGCAGTATTTT.

This clone appeared once. The chain uses TRBV28 and TRBJ1-2; D is undetermined. The CDR3 length is 11 residues. Germline V gene data show CDR1 as MDHEN and CDR2 as SYDVKM. The V end was cut by 5 bases, the J end by 2 bases, with 3 bases between. Here the CDR3 reads CASSGNYGYTF. CDR3 nucleotide sequence: TGTGCCAGCAGTGGGAACTATGGCTACACCTTC.

The chain has TRBV6-1 and TRBJ2-1, with a weak D call TRBD2 (6 bases). From germline, CDR1 is MNHNS and CDR2 SASEGT. Trimming took 6 bases from V and 3 from J, leaving 6 bases between them. The CDR3 totals 12 residues. The chain's CDR3 is CASRTSYNEQFF. The CDR3 bases are TGTGCCAGCAGGACTAGCTACAATGAGCAGTTCTTC.

This clone was found once. CDR3 coding DNA: TGTGCCAGCAGCTTACCGACAGGTGTTTCCTACGAGCAGTACTTC. Amino acids: CASSLPTGVSYEQYF. V gene TRBV7-9 combines with J gene TRBJ2-7; possibly TRBD1 for D (6 bases). The V end lost 2 bases, the J end lost 1 base, and 12 bases lay between the germline ends. Germline values: CDR1 SEHNR, CDR2 FQNEAQ (reference sequence). This CDR3 spans 15 amino acids.

The genes are TRBV7-2 and TRBJ2-3; perhaps TRBD2 as D (5 bases). This CDR3 has 13 residues. Per germline, CDR1 SGHTA and CDR2 FQGNSA. V dropped 3 bases and J dropped 3 bases, with 7 bases sitting between them. The CDR3 loop is CASSFPGTDTQYF. The CDR3 DNA reads TGTGCCAGCAGCTTTCCGGGGACAGATACGCAGTATTTT.